The 30 T cell receptor beta chains in this list originate from one sample, sequenced in a study of blood T cells in healthy people across ages. The authors ran a second PCR of roughly 7 to 11 cycles using a sample-barcoded 5' primer and a J-beta primer mix. MiXCR, applied by TCRdb to the 5' RACE reads, yields one record per CDR3 protein. This sample has some 790,000 distinct CDR3 sequences, with more than 25% found just once. Source material: blood. These receptors were taken from an elderly woman in good health.

This clonotype was seen repeatedly, ten times or more. V gene TRBV7-2 combines with J gene TRBJ2-5; 11 bases align to TRBD2. CDR3 size: 14 residues. Losses at the gene ends were 6 bases for V and 7 bases for J; bases not matched to a gene: 7. Germline V gives CDR1 SGHTA, CDR2 FQGNSA. CDR3 amino acids: CASRRLAGQGTQYF. The CDR3 region has the DNA TGTGCCAGCAGAAGACTAGCGGGGCAGGGGACCCAGTACTTC.

This clonotype was seen at least ten times. The genes are TRBV28 and TRBJ2-3; 9 bases line up with TRBD2. CDR3 size: 17 residues. V shed 5 bases and J 0 bases; nucleotides not matched to a gene: 9. Germline values: CDR1 MDHEN, CDR2 SYDVKM. This chain's CDR3 is CASSTLAGERSTDTQYF. Here the CDR3 DNA reads TGTGCCAGCAGTACCTTAGCGGGGGAGCGAAGCACAGATACGCAGTATTTT.

A few counts support this clonotype. This sequence joins TRBV30 and TRBJ2-7, with D possibly called TRBD1 or TRBD2 (6 bases each). The CDR3 spans 12 residues. Germline V gene data show CDR1 as GTSNPN and CDR2 as SVGIG (reference sequence). CDR3 protein: CAVRGGIYEQYF. The CDR3 bases are TGTGCTGTCAGAGGGGGGATTTACGAGCAGTACTTC.

This clonotype was seen many times. The rearrangement joins TRBV27 to TRBJ2-1; D is undetermined. CDR3 length: 14 amino acids. Germline lookup yields CDR1 MNHEY and CDR2 SMNVEV (reference sequence). V lost 3 bases and J lost 4, with 10 bases in between. The chain's CDR3 is CASSFNGRYNEQFF. The CDR3 nucleotides read TGTGCCAGCAGTTTCAATGGACGGTACAATGAGCAGTTCTTC.

This clonotype has only a few counts. This sequence joins TRBV5-1 and TRBJ2-3; maybe TRBD2 (6 bases). V was pared by 5 bases and J by 0 bases, with 13 bases between. The CDR3 spans 15 residues. The germline V gene encodes CDR1 SGHRS and CDR2 YFSETQ. The CDR3 sequence: CASSYYGTSTDTQYF. Written as DNA, the CDR3 is TGCGCCAGCAGTTATTATGGGACTAGCACAGATACGCAGTATTTT.

This clonotype was seen repeatedly, ten times or more. This rearrangement joins TRBV6-2 or TRBV6-3 to TRBJ2-7, with 9 bases matching TRBD1. Germline CDR1 and CDR2: MNHEY and SVGEGT. V shed 5 bases, J shed 7 bases, and the junction held 6 bases outside the gene matches. This CDR3 has 13 amino acids. The CDR3 loop reads CASSGTGSAEQYF. DNA for the CDR3: TGTGCCAGCAGTGGGACAGGGTCTGCAGAGCAGTACTTC.

This clonotype has only a few counts. This chain uses TRBV6-5 with TRBJ2-7, with TRBD2 matching 9 bases. Trimming at V came to 3 bases and at J to 6 bases, leaving 15 bases not matched to a gene. In germline, CDR1 is MNHEY, CDR2 SVGAGI. The CDR3 has 17 residues. The CDR3 sequence is CASSYSFGGGVGFEQYF. The CDR3 region has the DNA TGTGCCAGCAGTTATTCCTTTGGCGGGGGGGTGGGCTTCGAGCAGTACTTC.

In its sample, this clonotype was seen many times. V and J are TRBV7-9 and TRBJ1-2, with D uncertain. Germline CDR1 is SEHNR and CDR2 is FQNEAQ (reference sequence). V was trimmed by 1 base and J by 7 bases, leaving 16 bases between them. CDR3 length equals 15 residues. Here the CDR3 DNA reads TGTGCCAGCAGCTTAGGGATAGGGCTTCCACTTGGCTACACCTTC. Encoded protein: CASSLGIGLPLGYTF.

This clonotype was detected ten times or more. V and J are TRBV4-3 and TRBJ1-2; D is perhaps TRBD1 (5 bases). CDR1 LGHNA and CDR2 YSLEER come from the germline V gene. V lost 0 bases and J lost 2, with 10 bases in between. The CDR3 has 15 residues. The CDR3 sequence is CASSQDAGLNYGYTF. Here the CDR3 DNA reads TGCGCCAGCAGCCAAGATGCAGGGCTAAACTATGGCTACACCTTC.

Concerning this clonotype: A read error is possible here, since a much larger clone lies one base away. The chain is built from TRBV6-5 and TRBJ2-5, with 8 bases that match TRBD2. V shed 4 bases and J 11 bases; nucleotides not matched to a gene: 24. Germline lookup yields CDR1 MNHEY and CDR2 SVGAGI. The CDR3 has 18 residues. The CDR3 bases are TGTGCCAGCAGTTTGGCTAGCGGGCTTACTATAACCTACAATGAGCAGTACTTC. Protein: CASSLASGLTITYNEQYF.

This clonotype appeared a few times. Given a much more abundant clone one base away, this may be a read error. This sequence joins TRBV7-9 and TRBJ2-5; no clear D gene. The CDR3 has 16 amino acids. Germline V lookup: CDR1 SEHNR, CDR2 FQNEAQ (reference sequence). DNA for the CDR3: TGTGCCAGCAGCTTAGGGTTCGGGCCAGCCCAAGAGGCCCAGTACTTC. Translating gives CASSLGFGPAQEAQYF. The full variable domain, rest sourced from reference TRBV7-9 and TRBJ2-5, is DTGVSQNPRHKITKRGQNVTFRCDPISEHNRLYWYRQTLGQGPEFLTYFQNEAQLEKSRLLSDRFSAERPKGSFSTLEIQRTEQGDSAMYLCASSLGFGPAQEAQYFGPGTRLLVL.

This clonotype was observed at least ten times. CDR3 bases: TGTGCCAGCAGTTATCAGGGGTCCGAGCAGTACTTC. It yields the protein CASSYQGSEQYF. The chain recombines TRBV6-6 with TRBJ2-7, with a weak D call TRBD1 (6 bases). Germline CDR1 is MNHNY and CDR2 is SVGAGI (reference sequence). Trimming stripped 3 bases from V and 6 bases from J, with 9 bases between. CDR3 length: 12 residues.

The chain has TRBV5-1 and TRBJ1-2; 8 nucleotides line up with TRBD1. The CDR3 totals 15 residues. Germline-derived CDR1 and CDR2 are SGHRS and YFSETQ. V gave up 4 bases and J gave up 4 bases; unmatched junction bases: 9. The CDR3 sequence is CASSATGGSSYGYTF. The CDR3 DNA reads TGCGCCAGCAGCGCCACAGGGGGAAGTAGCTATGGCTACACCTTC.

This clonotype was observed at least ten times. The chain recombines TRBV3-1 with TRBJ2-3; D is unclear. CDR1 is LGHDT and CDR2 is YNNKEL in the germline V gene (reference sequence). The CDR3 consists of 14 residues. Between the trimmed V and J ends, which lost 3 bases and 0 bases, there was a span of 7 bases. This chain's CDR3 is CASSHKGSTDTQYF. CDR3 coding DNA: TGTGCCAGCAGCCATAAAGGCAGCACAGATACGCAGTATTTT.

This clonotype was counted ten times or more. The chain has TRBV12-3 or TRBV12-4 and TRBJ2-1, with 16 bases matching TRBD2. CDR3 length: 19 residues. Trimming at V came to 3 bases and at J to 0 bases, leaving 5 bases not matched to a gene. The CDR3 coding sequence is TGTGCCAGCAGTTTGGGGACTAGCGGGGGGGTGAGCTCCTACAATGAGCAGTTCTTC. It codes for CASSLGTSGGVSSYNEQFF.

This clonotype was counted a few times. The chain's CDR3 is CASSYLTGAPLTDTQYF. Written as DNA, the CDR3 is TGTGCCAGCAGTTACCTCACAGGGGCCCCTCTCACAGATACGCAGTATTTT. This chain links TRBV6-2 or TRBV6-3 with TRBJ2-3; 7 bases line up with TRBD1. Germline-derived CDR1 and CDR2 are MNHEY and SVGEGT. V shed 2 bases, J shed 2 bases, and the junction held 10 bases outside the gene matches. The CDR3 is made up of 17 amino acids.

The chain has TRBV20-1 and TRBJ1-1, with TRBD1 matching 7 bases. V trimming: 1 base; J trimming: 4 bases; junction bases outside the gene matches: 12. The CDR3 totals 16 residues. Germline V CDR1 and CDR2: DFQATT, SNEGSKA (reference sequence). DNA for the CDR3: TGCAGTGCTAGAGTCCCACGGACAGGCTGGGGCACTGAAGCTTTCTTT. This encodes CSARVPRTGWGTEAFF.

This clonotype came up a few times. V is TRBV12-3 or TRBV12-4 and J is TRBJ1-2; possible D gene TRBD1, 5 bases. This CDR3 region has 13 residues. V shed 5 bases and J shed 4 bases, with 11 bases lying between them. CDR3 in amino acids: CASSETVTYGYTF. As DNA, the CDR3 is TGTGCCAGCAGTGAGACAGTAACCTATGGCTACACCTTC.

This clonotype was found a few times. This rearrangement joins TRBV24-1 to TRBJ2-1; 8 bases line up with TRBD2. J gave up 0 bases and V 4 bases, and 4 bases lay outside the gene matches. Germline lookup yields CDR1 KGHDR and CDR2 SFDVKD. This CDR3 contains 16 residues. CDR3 in amino acids: CATSEVAGISYNEQFF. The CDR3 DNA sequence: TGTGCCACCAGTGAAGTAGCGGGGATCTCCTACAATGAGCAGTTCTTC.

This clonotype occurred a few times. The J gene is TRBJ1-1, the V gene TRBV20-1; TRBD1 matches 11 bases. The CDR3 covers 14 residues. Germline assignment: CDR1 DFQATT and CDR2 SNEGSKA (reference sequence). J was trimmed by 4 bases and V by 3 bases; bases with no gene match: 4. CDR3 residues: CSASRTGGITEAFF. The DNA of the CDR3 is TGCAGTGCTAGTCGGACAGGGGGCATCACTGAAGCTTTCTTT.

The CDR3 protein is CASSFRTGGLSYNEQFF. The CDR3, as DNA: TGTGCCAGCAGCTTCCGGACAGGGGGCCTCTCCTACAATGAGCAGTTCTTC. The V call is TRBV11-3, the J call TRBJ2-1, with 11 bases fitting TRBD1. J was trimmed by 0 bases and V by 3 bases; bases with no gene match: 4. Germline CDR1 SGHNT, CDR2 YENEEA. The CDR3 extends over 17 amino acids.

A note on this clonotype: A read error may be the cause here, since a much bigger clone is one base away. The chain is built from TRBV9 and TRBJ1-4; 7 bases align to TRBD1. Germline loops: CDR1 SGDLS, CDR2 YYNGEE. The CDR3 sequence is 15 residues long. This CDR3 is CASSVTGAANGKLFF. The DNA of the CDR3 is TGTGCCAGCAGCGTTACAGGGGCGGCTAATGGAAAACTGTTTTTT.

The J gene is TRBJ1-4, the V gene TRBV20-1, with D perhaps matching TRBD1 (5 bases). The CDR3 contains 14 residues. The ends were cut back, 5 bases at V and 3 bases at J, with 13 bases in the middle. Per germline, CDR1 DFQATT and CDR2 SNEGSKA (reference sequence). CDR3 DNA sequence: TGCAGTGCTCAGATCCGGGGGGCTAATGAAAAACTGTTTTTT. This sequence encodes CSAQIRGANEKLFF.

The chain links TRBV12-3 or TRBV12-4 to TRBJ1-6; D uncertain. This CDR3 is 16 amino acids long. V shed 3 bases and J shed 11 bases, with 20 bases lying between them. The CDR3: CASSLRVSIGSAPLHF. The CDR3 nucleotides read TGTGCCAGCAGTTTGAGAGTGTCGATTGGTTCTGCACCCCTCCACTTT.

This clonotype was seen many times. V and J are TRBV2 and TRBJ1-2; D not resolved. The CDR3 consists of 13 residues. Germline assignment: CDR1 SNHLY and CDR2 FYNNEI. Trimming cost V 1 base and J 5 bases, with 8 bases left between them. CDR3 bases: TGTGCCAGCAGTGAAGTTTTGGGATATGGCTACACCTTC. Amino acid sequence: CASSEVLGYGYTF.

The rearrangement uses TRBV30 and TRBJ1-6; 7 bases line up with TRBD1. This CDR3 comprises 15 residues. V gave up 3 bases and J gave up 4 bases; unmatched junction bases: 6. Germline CDR1 and CDR2: GTSNPN and SVGIG (reference sequence). For the CDR3, the DNA is TGTGCCTGGAGCTGGGGACAGAGGTATAATTCACCCCTCCACTTT. The encoded protein is CAWSWGQRYNSPLHF.

This clonotype has a count of ten or more. The CDR3 DNA sequence: TGCGCCAGCAGCTTGACTAACGGGGTTGCTGAAGCTTTCTTT. This translates into CASSLTNGVAEAFF. The V call is TRBV5-1, the J call TRBJ1-1; D not certain. V lost 1 base to trimming and J lost 6 bases, with 13 bases between them. The CDR3 sequence is 14 residues long. Germline loops: CDR1 SGHRS, CDR2 YFSETQ.

In nucleotides, the CDR3 is TGTGCCAGCAGTTTATGGGAAAAAGCTTTCTTT. Its translation: CASSLWEKAFF. The chain uses TRBV28 and TRBJ1-1, with D uncertain. Germline CDR1 MDHEN, CDR2 SYDVKM. The CDR3 spans 11 residues. The ends were cut back, 0 bases at V and 9 bases at J, with 5 bases in the middle.

V usage is TRBV20-1 and J usage is TRBJ2-4; a weak D match, TRBD2 (8 bases). The DNA end favors TRBJ2-7, so the J call may be wrong. Per germline, CDR1 DFQATT and CDR2 SNEGSKA (reference sequence). The CDR3 consists of 15 residues. Here the CDR3 DNA reads TGCAGTGCTCCAAAGCCGGGACTAGGGGGCTCCGAGCAGTACTTC. It codes for CSAPKPGLGGSEQYF.

This clonotype was recorded at least ten times. The J gene is TRBJ2-5, the V gene TRBV4-3; 8 bases are shared with TRBD2. V lost 2 bases and J lost 5; bases outside the gene matches: 4. The CDR3 totals 14 residues. The germline CDR1 and CDR2 sequences are LGHNA and YSLEER. CDR3 DNA sequence: TGCGCCAGCAGCCAACAAAGCGGGGGTGAGACCCAGTACTTC. It codes for CASSQQSGGETQYF.